The present T cell receptor beta chain was sequenced within a study of T cell repertoires in cytomegalovirus infection. V was pared by 1 base and J by 4 bases, with 16 bases between. The V gene's germline CDR1 is SGHAT and CDR2 FQNNGV. This CDR3 spans 16 amino acids. Each CDR3 protein gets one entry after TCRdb re-called the reads with MiXCR. The data contain around 210,000 distinct CDR3 sequences, around 6.2% of them seen just once; the ten biggest clones take up around 6.5%. Sequenced sample: PBMCs. This receptor was obtained from a human donor in good health (CMV status not recorded). Some clones in this sample may be carry-over from other donors' samples. This chain uses TRBV11-2 with TRBJ2-5; weak D call: TRBD2 (6 bases). The CDR3 DNA reads as TGTGCCAGCAGCTTAGCGGCGTTAGCGGCGAGAGAGACCCAGTACTTC. This translates into CASSLAALAARETQYF.